This TCR beta chain was identified during a study of T-cell reconstitution after alpha-beta-depleted transplantation in children (dated by TCRdb to 2016 to 2018). About the full investigation: Using TCR repertoire profiling, the study quantitatively followed how T-cell immune reconstitution unfolded in children after TCRalphabeta/CD19-depleted allogeneic hematopoietic cell transplantation. Broad study findings and their caveats: Over the following months the frequencies of hyperexpanded clones went down, and after one year T-cell counts and TCRbeta diversity were mostly credited to newly produced T cells. In some patients, high TCRbeta diversity at day 60 was attributed to recipient T cells and intrathymic progenitors that had survived conditioning. Apparently early alphabetaT-cell count recovery about two months after transplant reportedly relied on only several hundred rapidly expanded clones derived from non-depleted graft cells.

Explained via the paper, the treatment or condition label denotes: allogeneic hematopoietic cell transplantation with graft depleted of TCRalphabeta T cells and CD19 B cells. TCRalphabeta/CD19-depleted allogeneic hematopoietic cell grafts were given to the transplant recipients, all of whom were children. Libraries were made using PCR. The run used an Illumina HiSeq 2500. To normalize quantification of the TCRbeta repertoire, the TCR libraries were built with molecular barcoding that relied on unique molecular identifiers. TCRdb applied fastp at Q25 and MiXCR to the public reads, then kept only in-frame beta chains. Rows with one shared CDR3 protein collapse into an entry with the most common genes and DNA. This sample lists some 440,000 distinct CDR3 sequences; about 17% were detected once. The ten most abundant clones make up approximately 28% of the sample. This clonotype was observed a few times. This clone's antigen is unknown. The input lacks base qualities; no much larger clone sits a single base away.

The CDR3 starts with the cysteine, ends with the phenylalanine, and has 15 residues. The DNA shown is the 45-base CDR3, in frame from base 1. V loses 0 bases, J loses 6 bases, and the germline ends lie 18 bases apart. In the germline V gene (reference sequence), CDR1 corresponds to DFQATT and CDR2 to SNEGSKA. The rearrangement joined TRBV20-1 to TRBJ2-7; D gene: possibly TRBD2, on 5 matching bases. The specimen comprised PBMCs, mostly from graft donor cells, sampled 360 days after TCRalphabeta/CD19-depleted stem cell transplant. The receptor was isolated from a boy under three years old who had a stem cell transplant for Wiskott-Aldrich syndrome, so the T cells may come from the graft donor. The sequenced DNA: TGCAGTGCTAGAGATACTAGACCCCTCTTGAGCGAGCAGTACTTC. It translates to CSARDTRPLLSEQYF.